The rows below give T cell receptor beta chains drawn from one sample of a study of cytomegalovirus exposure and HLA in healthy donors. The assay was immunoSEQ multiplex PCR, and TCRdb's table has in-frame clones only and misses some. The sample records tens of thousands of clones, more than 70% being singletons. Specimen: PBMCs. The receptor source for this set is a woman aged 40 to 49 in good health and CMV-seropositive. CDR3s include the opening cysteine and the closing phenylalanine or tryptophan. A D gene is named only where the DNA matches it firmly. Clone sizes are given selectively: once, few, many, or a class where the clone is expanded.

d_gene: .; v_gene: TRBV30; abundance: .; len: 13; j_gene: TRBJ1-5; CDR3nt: TGTGCCTGGAGCATCAGTAGCAATCAGCCCCAGCATTTT; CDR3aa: CAWSISSNQPQHF
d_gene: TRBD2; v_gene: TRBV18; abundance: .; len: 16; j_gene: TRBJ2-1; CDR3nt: TGTGCCAGCTCCCTTACCCTAGCGGGGGGTAACAATGAGCAGTTCTTC; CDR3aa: CASSLTLAGGNNEQFF
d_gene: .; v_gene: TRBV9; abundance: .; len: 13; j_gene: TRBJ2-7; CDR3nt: TGTGCCAGCAGCCCCTCGGAGGCCTACGAGCAGTACTTC; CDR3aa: CASSPSEAYEQYF
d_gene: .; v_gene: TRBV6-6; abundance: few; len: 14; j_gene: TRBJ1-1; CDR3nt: TGTGCCAGCAGTGTTTCGGAGGCGAGCACTGAAGCTTTCTTT; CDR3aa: CASSVSEASTEAFF
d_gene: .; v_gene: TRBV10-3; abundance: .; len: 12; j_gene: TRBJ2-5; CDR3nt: TGTGCCATCAGTGAGTCGGAGGAGACCCAGTACTTC; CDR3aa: CAISESEETQYF
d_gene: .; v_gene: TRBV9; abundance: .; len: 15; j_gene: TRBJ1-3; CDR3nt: TGTGCCAGCAGCGCGACAGCGAGCTCTGGAAACACCATATATTTT; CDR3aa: CASSATASSGNTIYF
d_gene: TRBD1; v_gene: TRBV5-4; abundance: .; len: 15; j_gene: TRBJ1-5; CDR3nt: TGTGCCAGCAGCAAGGGACAGGGCGACAATCAGCCCCAGCATTTT; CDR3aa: CASSKGQGDNQPQHF
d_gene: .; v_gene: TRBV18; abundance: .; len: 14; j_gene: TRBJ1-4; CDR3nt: TGTGCCAGCTCACCGGCCGGGAGCAGTGAAAAACTGTTTTTT; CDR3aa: CASSPAGSSEKLFF
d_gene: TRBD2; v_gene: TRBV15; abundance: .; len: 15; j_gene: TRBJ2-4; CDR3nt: TGTGCCACCAGCCTTAAGAGGGGCCGGGGGGACATTCAGTACTTC; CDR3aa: CATSLKRGRGDIQYF
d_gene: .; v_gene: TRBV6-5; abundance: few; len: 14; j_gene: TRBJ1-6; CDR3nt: TGTGCCAGCAGTTACAACGCCCTCCGGTCACCCCTCCACTTT; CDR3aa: CASSYNALRSPLHF
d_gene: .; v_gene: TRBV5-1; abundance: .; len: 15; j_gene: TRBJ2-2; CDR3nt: TGCGCCAGCAGCCCACGGGGGGCTTACGCCGGGGAGCTGTTTTTT; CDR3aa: CASSPRGAYAGELFF
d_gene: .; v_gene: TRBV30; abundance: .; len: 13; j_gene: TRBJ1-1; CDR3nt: TGTGCCTGGACCAATAGCAGGAACACTGAAGCTTTCTTT; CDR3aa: CAWTNSRNTEAFF
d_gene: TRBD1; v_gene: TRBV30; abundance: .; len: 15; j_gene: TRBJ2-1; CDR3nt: TGTGCCTGGAGCCCGGGACAGGGGGCGGCCGGCTTGCAGTTCTTC; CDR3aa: CAWSPGQGAAGLQFF
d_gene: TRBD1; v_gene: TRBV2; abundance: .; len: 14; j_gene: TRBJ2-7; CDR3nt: TGTGCCAGCAAAAAGGGACAGGGGCCCTACGAGCAGTACTTC; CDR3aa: CASKKGQGPYEQYF
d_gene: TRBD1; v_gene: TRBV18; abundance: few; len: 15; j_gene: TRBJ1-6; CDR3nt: TGTGCCAGCTCACCAGGACAGGGCTATAATTCACCCCTCCACTTT; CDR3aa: CASSPGQGYNSPLHF
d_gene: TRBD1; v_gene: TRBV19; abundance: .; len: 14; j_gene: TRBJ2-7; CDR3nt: TGTGCCAGTAGTATCCAGACAGGGCCCTACGAGCAGTACTTC; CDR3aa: CASSIQTGPYEQYF
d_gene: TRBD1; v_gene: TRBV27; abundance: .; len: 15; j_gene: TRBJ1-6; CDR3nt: TGTGCCAGCAGCCTAAGGACAGGCTATAATTCCCCCCTCCACTTT; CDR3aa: CASSLRTGYNSPLHF
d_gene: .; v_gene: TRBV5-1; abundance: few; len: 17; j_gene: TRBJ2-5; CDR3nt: TGCGCCAGCAGCTTGGAGGGGCTCTCCGGACCTCAAGAGACCCAGTACTTC; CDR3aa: CASSLEGLSGPQETQYF
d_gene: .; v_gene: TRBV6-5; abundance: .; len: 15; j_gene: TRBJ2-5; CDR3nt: TGTGCCAGCAGTTTTCAGCTAGGCCCCCAAGAGACCCAGTACTTC; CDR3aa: CASSFQLGPQETQYF
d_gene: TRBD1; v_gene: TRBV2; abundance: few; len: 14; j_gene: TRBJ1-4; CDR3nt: TGTGCCAGCAGCAATACAGGGGGCCGTGAAAAACTGTTTTTT; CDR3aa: CASSNTGGREKLFF
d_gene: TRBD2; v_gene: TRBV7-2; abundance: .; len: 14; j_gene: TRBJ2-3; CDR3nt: TGTGCCAGCAGCTTAGGGGGGGGAGTAGATACGCAGTATTTT; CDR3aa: CASSLGGGVDTQYF
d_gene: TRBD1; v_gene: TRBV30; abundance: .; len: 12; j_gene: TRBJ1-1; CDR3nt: TGTGCCTGGAGACAGGGGCTCACTGAAGCTTTCTTT; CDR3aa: CAWRQGLTEAFF
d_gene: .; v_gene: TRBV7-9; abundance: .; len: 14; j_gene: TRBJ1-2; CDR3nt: TGTTCCAGCAGCCCCTATGGGGGGAACTATGGCTACACCTTC; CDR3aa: CSSSPYGGNYGYTF
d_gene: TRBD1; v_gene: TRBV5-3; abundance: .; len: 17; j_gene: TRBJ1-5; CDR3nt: TGTGCCAGAAGCTGGGACAGGGGGAAAATAAACTATCAGCCCCAGCATTTT; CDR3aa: CARSWDRGKINYQPQHF
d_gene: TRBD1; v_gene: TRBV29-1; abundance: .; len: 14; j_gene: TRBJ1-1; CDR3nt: TGCAGCGTTGTAGTCACAGGGGCGAACACTGAAGCTTTCTTT; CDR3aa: CSVVVTGANTEAFF
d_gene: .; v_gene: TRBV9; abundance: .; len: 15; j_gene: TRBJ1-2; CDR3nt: TGTGCCAGCAGCGGTAGGACAGAATCCGGCTATGGCTACACCTTC; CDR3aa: CASSGRTESGYGYTF